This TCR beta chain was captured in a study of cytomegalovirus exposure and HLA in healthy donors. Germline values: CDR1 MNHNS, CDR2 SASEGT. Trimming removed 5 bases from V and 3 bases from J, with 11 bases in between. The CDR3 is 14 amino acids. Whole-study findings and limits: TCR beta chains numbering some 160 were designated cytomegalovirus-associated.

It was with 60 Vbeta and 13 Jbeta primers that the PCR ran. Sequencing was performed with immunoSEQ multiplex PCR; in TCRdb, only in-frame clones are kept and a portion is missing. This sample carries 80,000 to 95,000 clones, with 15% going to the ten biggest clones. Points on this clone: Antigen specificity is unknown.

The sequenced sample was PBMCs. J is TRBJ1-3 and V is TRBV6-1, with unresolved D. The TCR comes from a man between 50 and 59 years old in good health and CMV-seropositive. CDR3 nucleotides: TGTGCCAGCAGTTTTAGGGAGGGTGGAAACACCATATATTTT. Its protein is CASSFREGGNTIYF.